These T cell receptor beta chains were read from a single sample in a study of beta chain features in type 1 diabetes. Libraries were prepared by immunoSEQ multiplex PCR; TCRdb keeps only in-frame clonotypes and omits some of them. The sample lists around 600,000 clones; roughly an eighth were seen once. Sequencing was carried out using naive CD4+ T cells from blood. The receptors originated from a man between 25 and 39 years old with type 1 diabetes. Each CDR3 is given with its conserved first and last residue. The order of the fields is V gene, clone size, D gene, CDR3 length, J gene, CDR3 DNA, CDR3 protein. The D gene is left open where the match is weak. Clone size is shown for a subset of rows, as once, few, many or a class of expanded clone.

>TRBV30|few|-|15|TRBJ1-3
TGTGCCTGGAGTGTACGAGGGGGCTCTGGAAACACCATATATTTT
CAWSVRGGSGNTIYF
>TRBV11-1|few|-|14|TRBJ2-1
TGTGCCAGCAGCTTAGTGAGCTCCTACAATGAGCAGTTCTTC
CASSLVSSYNEQFF
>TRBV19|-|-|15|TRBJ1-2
TGTGCCAGTAGTACCCGGAAGGACCGCTTCTATGGCTACACCTTC
CASSTRKDRFYGYTF
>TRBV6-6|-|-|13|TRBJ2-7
-
CASSSSFDYEQYF
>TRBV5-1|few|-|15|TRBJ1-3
TGCGCCAGCAGCTTGGCCGGGCCTTCTGGAAACACCATATATTTT
CASSLAGPSGNTIYF
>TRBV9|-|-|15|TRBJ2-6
TGTGCCAGCAGCGTTATAGGCTCTGGGGCCAACGTCCTGACTTTC
CASSVIGSGANVLTF
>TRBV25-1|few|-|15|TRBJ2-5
TGTGCCAGCAGTGAACAGGGGGGCGGACAAGAGACCCAGTACTTC
CASSEQGGGQETQYF
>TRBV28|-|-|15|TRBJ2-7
TGTGCCAGCAGTTCCGGGACAAGACTCACCTACGAGCAGTACTTC
CASSSGTRLTYEQYF
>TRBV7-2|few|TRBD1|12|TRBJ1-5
TGTGCCAGCGGGACAGTCAATCAGCCCCAGCATTTT
CASGTVNQPQHF
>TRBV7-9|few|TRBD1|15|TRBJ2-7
TGTGCCAGCACCAAACAGGGGGCCACGGCCTACGAGCAGTACTTC
CASTKQGATAYEQYF
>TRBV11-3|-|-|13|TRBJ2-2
TGTGCCAGCAAAAGGGGGAACACCGGGGAGCTGTTTTTT
CASKRGNTGELFF
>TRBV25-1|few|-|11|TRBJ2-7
TGTGCCAGCAGTGAAAACTACGAGCAGTACTTC
CASSENYEQYF
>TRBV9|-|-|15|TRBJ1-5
TGTGCCAGCAGCGTGGACGGTTATAGCAATCAGCCCCAGCATTTT
CASSVDGYSNQPQHF
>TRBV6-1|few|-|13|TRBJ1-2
TGTGCCAGCAGTGAATGGCCCTCGGGAGGCTACACCTTC
CASSEWPSGGYTF
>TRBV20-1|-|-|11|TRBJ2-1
TGCAGTGCCCCGCGACAGGCCACTCAGTTCTTC
CSAPRQATQFF
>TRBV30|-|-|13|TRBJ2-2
TGTGCCTGGAGAGGGAATGGTGGCGGGGAGCTGTTTTTT
CAWRGNGGGELFF
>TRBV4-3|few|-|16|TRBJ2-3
TGCGCCAGCAGCCAAGATCTGGCGTCGGGGTGGGATACGCAGTATTTT
CASSQDLASGWDTQYF
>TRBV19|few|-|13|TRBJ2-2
TGTGCCAGTAGAAAGGAGAACACCGGGGAGCTGTTTTTT
CASRKENTGELFF
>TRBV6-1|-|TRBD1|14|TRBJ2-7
TGTGCCAGCAGTGCCTGGGACAGGGAGAACGAGCAGTACTTC
CASSAWDRENEQYF
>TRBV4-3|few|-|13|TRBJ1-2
TGCGCCAGCAGCCAAGCTCCAGGGAATGGCTACACCTTC
CASSQAPGNGYTF
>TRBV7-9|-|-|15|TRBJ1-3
TGTGCCAGCAGCTCTGGGTTTAACTCTGGAAACACCATATATTTT
CASSSGFNSGNTIYF
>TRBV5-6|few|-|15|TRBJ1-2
TGTGCCAGCAGCTTGGATTTTGTGGGACAAGATGGCTACACCTTC
CASSLDFVGQDGYTF
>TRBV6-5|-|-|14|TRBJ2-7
TGTGCCAGCAGTCGAACAGGAACAGCCTACGAGCAGTACTTC
CASSRTGTAYEQYF
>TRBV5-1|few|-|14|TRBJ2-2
TGCGCCAGCAGCTTGGGAGGAAACACCGGGGAGCTGTTTTTT
CASSLGGNTGELFF
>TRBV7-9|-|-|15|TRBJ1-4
TGTGCCAGCAGCTTAGGCGACGGGGGATGGGAAAAACTGTTTTTT
CASSLGDGGWEKLFF
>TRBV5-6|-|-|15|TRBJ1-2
TGTGCCAGCAGCTTGGCCGTTTCAGTCCCCTATGGCTACACCTTC
CASSLAVSVPYGYTF
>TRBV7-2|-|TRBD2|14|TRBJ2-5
TGTGCCAGCAGCTTACTTCCCCTGACTAGCTCCCAGTACTTC
CASSLLPLTSSQYF
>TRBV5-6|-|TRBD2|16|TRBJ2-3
TGTGCCAGCAGCCCGGGACTAGCGGGGCGCACAGATACGCAGTATTTT
CASSPGLAGRTDTQYF
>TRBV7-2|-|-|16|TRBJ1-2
TGTGCCAGCAGCTTAGCTGTAGTACAGGAGAACTATGGCTACACCTTC
CASSLAVVQENYGYTF
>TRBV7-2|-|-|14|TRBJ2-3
TGTGCCAGCAGCTTTAGATCAAGCACAGATACGCAGTATTTT
CASSFRSSTDTQYF
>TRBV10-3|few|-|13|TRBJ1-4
TGTGCCATCCGACAGAACCTAAATGAAAAACTGTTTTTT
CAIRQNLNEKLFF
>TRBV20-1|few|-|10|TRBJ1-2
TGCAGTGTTCCTTATTATGGCTACACCTTC
CSVPYYGYTF
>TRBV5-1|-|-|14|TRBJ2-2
TGCGCCAGCAGCCGCCATATGAACACCGGGGAGCTGTTTTTT
CASSRHMNTGELFF
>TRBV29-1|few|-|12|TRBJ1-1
TGCAGCGTCCTGGGATCAGGCGATGAAGCTTTCTTT
CSVLGSGDEAFF
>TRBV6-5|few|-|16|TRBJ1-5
TGTGCCAGCAGTTATCCGGTCACAGGAAATAATCAGCCCCAGCATTTT
CASSYPVTGNNQPQHF
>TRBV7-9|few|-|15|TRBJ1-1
TGTGCCAGCAGCCGTCGACAGGCCATGAACACTGAAGCTTTCTTT
CASSRRQAMNTEAFF
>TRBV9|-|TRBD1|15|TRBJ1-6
TGTGCCAGCAGCGGACCGGGACAGGGTAATTCACCCCTCCACTTT
CASSGPGQGNSPLHF
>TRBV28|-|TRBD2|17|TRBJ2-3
TGTGCCAGCAGTCCCGGGGGACTAGCGGGAGGCACAGATACGCAGTATTTT
CASSPGGLAGGTDTQYF
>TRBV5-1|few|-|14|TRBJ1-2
TGCGCCAGCAGCCCACGAGGGTCGACGGGAGGCTACACCTTC
CASSPRGSTGGYTF
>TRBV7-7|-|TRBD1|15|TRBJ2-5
TGTGCTAGCAGCTTAGTCGGCTCACAGGGGGAGACCCAGTACTTC
CASSLVGSQGETQYF
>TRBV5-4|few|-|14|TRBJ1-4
TGTGCCAGCAGCTTGAGTCAGCTAAATGAAAAACTGTTTTTT
CASSLSQLNEKLFF
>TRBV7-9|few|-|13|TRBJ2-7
TGTGCCAGCAGCTCCCAGGGACTCTACGAGCAGTACTTC
CASSSQGLYEQYF
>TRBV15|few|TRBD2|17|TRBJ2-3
TGTGCCACCAGCAGAGATGGGCTAGCGGGGGTCACAGATACGCAGTATTTT
CATSRDGLAGVTDTQYF